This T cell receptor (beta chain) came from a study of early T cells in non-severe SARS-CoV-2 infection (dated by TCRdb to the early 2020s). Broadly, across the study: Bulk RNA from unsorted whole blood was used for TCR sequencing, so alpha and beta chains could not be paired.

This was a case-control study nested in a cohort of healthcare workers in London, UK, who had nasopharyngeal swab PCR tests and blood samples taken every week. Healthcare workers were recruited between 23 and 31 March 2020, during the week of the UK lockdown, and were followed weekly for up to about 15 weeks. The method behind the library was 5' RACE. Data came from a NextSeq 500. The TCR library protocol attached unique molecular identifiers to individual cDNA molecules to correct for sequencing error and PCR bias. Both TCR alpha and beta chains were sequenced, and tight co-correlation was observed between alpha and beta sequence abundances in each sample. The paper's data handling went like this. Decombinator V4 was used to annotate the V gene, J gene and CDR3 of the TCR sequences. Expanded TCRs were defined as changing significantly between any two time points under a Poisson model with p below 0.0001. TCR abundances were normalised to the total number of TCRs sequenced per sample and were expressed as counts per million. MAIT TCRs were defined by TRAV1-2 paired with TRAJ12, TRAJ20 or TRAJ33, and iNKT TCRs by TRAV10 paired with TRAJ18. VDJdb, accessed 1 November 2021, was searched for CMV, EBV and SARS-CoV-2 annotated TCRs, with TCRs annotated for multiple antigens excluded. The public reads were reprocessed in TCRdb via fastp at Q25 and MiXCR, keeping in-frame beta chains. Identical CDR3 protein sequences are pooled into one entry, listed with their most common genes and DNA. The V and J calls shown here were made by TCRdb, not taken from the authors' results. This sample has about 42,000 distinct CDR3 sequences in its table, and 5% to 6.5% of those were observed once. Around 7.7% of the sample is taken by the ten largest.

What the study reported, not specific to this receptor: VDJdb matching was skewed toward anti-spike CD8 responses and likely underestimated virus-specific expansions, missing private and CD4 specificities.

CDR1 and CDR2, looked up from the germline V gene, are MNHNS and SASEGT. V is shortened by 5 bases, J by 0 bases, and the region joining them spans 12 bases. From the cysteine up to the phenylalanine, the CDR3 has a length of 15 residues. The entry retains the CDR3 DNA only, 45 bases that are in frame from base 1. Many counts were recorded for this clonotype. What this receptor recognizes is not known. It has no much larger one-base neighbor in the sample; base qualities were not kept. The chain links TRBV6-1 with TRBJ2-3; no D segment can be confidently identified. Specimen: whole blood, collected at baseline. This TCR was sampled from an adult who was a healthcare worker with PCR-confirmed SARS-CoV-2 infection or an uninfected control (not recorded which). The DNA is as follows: TGTGCCAGCAGTATACGGACGAGTAGCACAGATACGCAGTATTTT. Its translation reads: CASSIRTSSTDTQYF.